The text below deals with one T cell receptor (beta chain). Its antigen is undetermined. This record belongs to a study of prognosis after radiotherapy for stage I lung cancer. As for the study in general: Adenocarcinoma occurred in roughly twelve patients and squamous cell carcinoma in roughly 7. Study outcomes and limitations: Patients' TRBV and TRBJ gene usage reportedly differed by presence or absence of metastases. It is unknown whether the expanded TCR clones recognize the tumor.

The ends lost 7 bases at V and 4 bases at J; junction bases unmatched: 12. The V gene's germline CDR1 is DFQATT and CDR2 SNEGSKA (reference sequence). The CDR3 is made up of 16 amino acids. From genomic DNA, two-round multiplex PCR was used to amplify TCR beta CDR3. TRBV and TRBJ genes each had their own specific primers in first-round PCR. TCRdb called the multiplex PCR reads again in MiXCR, with one record for every CDR3 protein. The data show around 31,000 distinct CDR3 sequences, 25% to 40% seen once. The material sequenced was PBMCs, taken before or after stereotactic body radiation therapy (not recorded which). The chain has TRBV20-1 and TRBJ2-1, with 11 nucleotides matching TRBD2. The sequence derives from a donor at least 50 years old with non-small cell lung cancer. This CDR3 reads CSEDKTGTSGYNEQFF. The CDR3 coding sequence is TGCAGTGAGGATAAAACCGGGACTAGCGGTTACAATGAGCAGTTCTTC.